This passage covers 10 T cell receptor beta chains from one sample sequenced in a study of technical replicates of blood from a handful of donors. Libraries were prepared by immunoSEQ multiplex PCR; TCRdb keeps only in-frame clonotypes and omits some of them. The sample yields more than 65,000 clones, 95% to 97% seen once. Sequenced input: T cells isolated from PBMCs. These TCRs come from a human donor in good health.

This clone was detected only once. The chain couples TRBV7-3 to TRBJ1-1, with a possible D match to TRBD1 (5 bases). V was pared by 4 bases and J by 7 bases, with 16 bases between. CDR3 length: 14 residues. From germline, CDR1 is SGHTA and CDR2 FQGTGA. DNA for the CDR3: TGTGCCAGCAGCTCATTCGGAGGGGCGAGTGAAGCTTTCTTT. Translated: CASSSFGGASEAFF.

The V gene is TRBV19, the J gene TRBJ1-5; D may be TRBD1 (5 bases). CDR1 and CDR2 (germline): LNHDA, SQIVND (reference sequence). This CDR3 contains 13 residues. Deletions cut 5 bases from V and 2 bases from J, with 7 bases between. The CDR3 DNA follows: TGTGCCAGTAGTCCCAGGGGCAATCAGCCCCAGCATTTT. Translating gives CASSPRGNQPQHF.

CDR3 in amino acids: CASSYQDIKNIQYF. CDR3 nucleotide sequence: TGCGCCAGCAGTTACCAGGATATCAAAAACATTCAGTACTTC. The rearrangement uses TRBV5-1 and TRBJ2-4; D is unresolved. The CDR3 extends over 14 amino acids. Germline CDR1 reads SGHRS; CDR2 reads YFSETQ. Trimming took off 5 bases at V and 3 bases at J, with 12 bases between the two ends.

V usage is TRBV19 and J usage is TRBJ2-3; 10 bases line up with TRBD2. CDR1 is LNHDA, CDR2 SQIVND, per germline (reference sequence). The CDR3 spans 12 residues. V gave up 9 bases and J gave up 8 bases; unmatched junction bases: 5. The CDR3 protein is CASKPSGSTQYF. CDR3 coding DNA: TGTGCCAGCAAACCTAGCGGGAGTACGCAGTATTTT.

The chain joins TRBV4-3 to TRBJ1-3, with a weak D call TRBD1 (6 bases). The CDR3 runs to 16 residues. Looked up from germline, CDR1 is LGHNA and CDR2 is YSLEER. V lost 0 bases and J lost 0, with 9 bases in between. In nucleotides, the CDR3 is TGCGCCAGCAGCCAAGATCTGACAGGCTCTGGAAACACCATATATTTT. Its protein product is CASSQDLTGSGNTIYF.

The chain has TRBV30 and TRBJ1-5; D remains ambiguous. Trimming cost V 2 bases and J 0 bases, with 5 bases left between them. This CDR3 is built from 13 residues. CDR1 and CDR2 from the germline V gene are GTSNPN and SVGIG (reference sequence). DNA for the CDR3: TGTGCCTGGAGTAGCAATAGCAATCAGCCCCAGCATTTT. This sequence encodes CAWSSNSNQPQHF.

The chain combines TRBV19 with TRBJ2-5; D call uncertain. This CDR3 is built from 13 residues. Trimming stripped 5 bases from V and 2 bases from J, with 9 bases between. The V gene's germline CDR1 is LNHDA and CDR2 SQIVND (reference sequence). For the CDR3, the DNA is TGTGCCAGTAGTCCTACAGATCAAGAGACCCAGTACTTC. Protein product: CASSPTDQETQYF.

This clone was seen only once. DNA of the CDR3: TGCGCCAGCAGTCCGACAGGGCCCTACGAGCAGTACTTC. Translated, it gives CASSPTGPYEQYF. The V gene is TRBV5-1, the J gene TRBJ2-7, with TRBD1 identical over 7 bases. Germline CDR1 is SGHRS and CDR2 is YFSETQ. The CDR3 is 13 amino acids. V shed 5 bases and J 2 bases; nucleotides not matched to a gene: 4. The variable domain in full, with the rest retrieved from reference TRBV5-1 and TRBJ2-7, is KAGVTQTPRYLIKTRGQQVTLSCSPISGHRSVSWYQQTPGQGLQFLFEYFSETQRNKGNFPGRFSGRQFSNSRSEMNVSTLELGDSALYLCASSPTGPYEQYFGPGTRLTVT.

The chain uses TRBV30 and TRBJ2-3, with 8 positions matching TRBD2. Germline V gives CDR1 GTSNPN, CDR2 SVGIG (reference sequence). This CDR3 is built from 16 residues. V was clipped by 0 bases and J by 4 bases; unmatched bases: 9. CDR3 region: CAWSVTSGSISDTQYF. CDR3 nucleotide sequence: TGTGCCTGGAGTGTAACCAGCGGGAGTATTTCAGATACGCAGTATTTT.

V is TRBV5-1 and J is TRBJ1-1; TRBD1 aligns across 7 bases. The CDR3 has 14 residues. J was trimmed by 3 bases and V by 1 base; bases with no gene match: 3. CDR1 is SGHRS, CDR2 YFSETQ, per germline. CDR3 amino acids: CASSLYTGDTEAFF. The CDR3 DNA reads TGCGCCAGCAGCTTGTATACAGGGGACACTGAAGCTTTCTTT.